The TCR beta chain under discussion was sequenced for a study of blood T cell repertoires in COVID-19. Authors' data handling: Cell counts per sample came from amplifying reference gene primers. Assay: immunoSEQ multiplex PCR; the TCRdb copy retains only in-frame clones and omits some. The V and J calls and clone size come from that table; D and trimming were worked out from the DNA. Counted here are about 250,000 clones, roughly 85% occurring once; the ten biggest clones make up less than 6.5%. The sample comprised peripheral blood. This TCR was recovered from a man aged 50 to 60 with COVID-19, enrolled during active disease.

The CDR3 sequence is CASTTWGQSTDTQYF. The CDR3 DNA reads as TGTGCCAGCACCACCTGGGGACAGAGCACAGATACGCAGTATTTT. The rearrangement uses TRBV6-5 and TRBJ2-3, with 7 bases fitting TRBD1. The germline CDR1 and CDR2 sequences are MNHEY and SVGAGI. With 7 bases clipped from V and 0 bases from J, the junction kept 7 bases outside the gene matches. The CDR3 is 15 residues long.